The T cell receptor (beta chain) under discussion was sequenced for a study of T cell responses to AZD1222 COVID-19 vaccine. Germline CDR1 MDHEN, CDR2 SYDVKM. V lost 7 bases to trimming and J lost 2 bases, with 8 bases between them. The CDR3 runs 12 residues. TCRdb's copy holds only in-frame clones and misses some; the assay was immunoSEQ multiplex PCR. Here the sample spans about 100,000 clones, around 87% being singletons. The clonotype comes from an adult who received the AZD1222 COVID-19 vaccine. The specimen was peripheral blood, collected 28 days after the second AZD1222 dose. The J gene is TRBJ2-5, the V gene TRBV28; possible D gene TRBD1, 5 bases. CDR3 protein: CASTDSQETQYF. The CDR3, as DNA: TGTGCCAGCACCGACAGTCAAGAGACCCAGTACTTC.